The entry that follows covers one TCR beta chain sequence. This sample stems from a study of blood T cell repertoires in COVID-19. Background on the study: T cells, B-cell-depleted T cells, or PBMCs provided the cDNA or gDNA that served as material.

Per the original data handling: Amplifying reference gene primers gave estimates of nucleated cell counts. Assay used: immunoSEQ multiplex PCR; TCRdb lists only in-frame clones, some missing. V and J calls and clone size are copied from that table; D and trimming were computed from the DNA. In the table there are more than 300,000 clones, approximately 82% of which are singletons. Germline V CDR1 and CDR2: ENHRY, SYGVKD. The CDR3 runs 15 residues. Germline trimming cut 0 bases from V and 3 bases from J; bases unmatched to any gene: 2. Sequencing used peripheral blood. The V and J genes are TRBV10-3 and TRBJ2-7; 10 positions agree with TRBD1. This clonotype originated in a woman between 50 and 59 years old with acute or convalescent COVID-19. Written as DNA, the CDR3 is TGTGCCATCAGTGAGTCGGGACAGGGGTTCTACGAGCAGTACTTC. The encoded protein is CAISESGQGFYEQYF.